Presented here are 14 T cell receptor beta chains from one specimen sequenced in a study of identical twins. TCRdb reprocessed the 5' RACE reads via MiXCR and lists one record per CDR3 protein. The sample records 690,000 or so distinct CDR3 sequences, 8.6% being singletons. This sample also belongs to another study, concerning yellow fever vaccine responses in identical twins.

Sequences were obtained from PBMCs. The receptors originated from a young woman in good health.

This clonotype has at least ten counts. The chain couples TRBV12-3 or TRBV12-4 to TRBJ1-6, with D possibly being TRBD1 (5 bases). CDR3 length: 14 residues. V lost 5 bases to trimming and J lost 7 bases, with 12 bases between them. The CDR3 region is CASSGGRGNSPLHF. The CDR3, as DNA: TGTGCCAGCAGTGGAGGACGGGGGAATTCACCCCTCCACTTT.

In this sample, this clonotype turned up once. V gene TRBV19 combines with J gene TRBJ2-2; 11 bases align to TRBD1. The CDR3 spans 14 residues. CDR1 and CDR2 from the germline V gene are LNHDA and SQIVND (reference sequence). Losses at the gene ends were 6 bases for V and 7 bases for J; bases not matched to a gene: 4. The CDR3 here is CASSGQGAGGELFF. The CDR3, as DNA: TGTGCCAGTAGCGGACAGGGGGCTGGCGGGGAGCTGTTTTTT.

This clonotype appeared a few times. This rearrangement joins TRBV7-9 to TRBJ2-7; D gene ambiguous. This CDR3 is 14 amino acids long. Germline V gene sequence: CDR1 SEHNR, CDR2 FQNEAQ (reference sequence). The V end was cut by 3 bases, the J end by 5 bases, with 14 bases between. CDR3 protein: CASSFDALIHEQYF. The CDR3 bases are TGTGCCAGCAGCTTCGACGCTTTGATCCACGAGCAGTACTTC.

This clonotype was detected a few times. The chain's CDR3 is CASLSQVSYEQYF. The DNA of the CDR3 is TGTGCCAGCCTGTCACAGGTCTCCTACGAGCAGTACTTC. The chain uses TRBV6-1 and TRBJ2-7, with D perhaps TRBD1 (5 bases). Germline CDR1 and CDR2: MNHNS and SASEGT. V dropped 8 bases and J dropped 0 bases, with 11 bases sitting between them. This CDR3 has 13 amino acids.

The table lists this clonotype with a few counts. This CDR3 reads CASNRQGYYEQYF. DNA for the CDR3: TGTGCCAGCAACAGACAGGGGTACTACGAGCAGTACTTC. The chain uses TRBV6-1 and TRBJ2-7; 8 positions agree with TRBD1. The V gene end was trimmed by 7 bases and the J gene end by 3 bases; junction bases not matched to a gene: 5. This CDR3 region has 13 residues. Germline V lookup: CDR1 MNHNS, CDR2 SASEGT.

This clonotype has more than one count but fewer than ten. The genes are TRBV6-1 and TRBJ1-2; tentatively, D is TRBD1 (5 bases). The CDR3 contains 16 residues. The V gene's germline CDR1 is MNHNS and CDR2 SASEGT. Trimming took off 6 bases at V and 4 bases at J, with 21 bases between the two ends. CDR3 protein: CASSRLTGGRIYGYTF. The CDR3 region has the DNA TGTGCCAGCAGCAGGCTTACCGGGGGAAGAATCTATGGCTACACCTTC.

The chain employs TRBV7-8 and TRBJ2-4; tentative D call: TRBD1 (5 bases). V was shortened by 5 bases and J by 0 bases, with 20 bases between the two germline ends. CDR1 is SGHVS and CDR2 is FQNEAQ in the germline V gene. The length of the CDR3 is 18 residues. For the CDR3, the DNA is TGTGCCAGCAGCCCGCAGGGAAGGAATCTCCTAGCCAAAAACATTCAGTACTTC. This sequence encodes CASSPQGRNLLAKNIQYF.

This chain uses TRBV20-1 with TRBJ2-3, with 12 bases lining up with TRBD2. Germline CDR1 reads DFQATT; CDR2 reads SNEGSKA (reference sequence). The CDR3 has 14 residues. J lost 3 bases, V lost 6 bases, and 4 bases had no gene match. CDR3 bases: TGCAGTGCGCATCTAGCGGGAGGGACAGATACGCAGTATTTT. Protein sequence: CSAHLAGGTDTQYF.

This clonotype showed up just a few times. The rearrangement links TRBV15 to TRBJ2-1; the D gene is possibly TRBD2 (5 bases). Germline V gene data show CDR1 as LNHNV and CDR2 as YYDKDF (reference sequence). The V gene lost 1 base and the J gene lost 9 bases, with 10 bases spanning the gap. The CDR3 loop spans 13 amino acids. The CDR3 here is CATSRVRGSEQFF. The CDR3 nucleotides read TGTGCCACCAGCAGAGTCCGGGGAAGTGAGCAGTTCTTC. Based on the CDR3 plus reference TRBV15 and TRBJ2-1, the full variable domain is DAMVIQNPRYQVTQFGKPVTLSCSQTLNHNVMYWYQQKSSQAPKLLFHYYDKDFNNEADTPDNFQSRRPNTSFCFLDIRSPGLGDTAMYLCATSRVRGSEQFFGPGTRLTVL.

This clonotype appeared many times. J is TRBJ1-2 and V is TRBV25-1; D remains unclear. The CDR3 has 14 amino acids. Deletions cut 1 base from V and 8 bases from J, with 14 bases between. CDR1 is MGHDK and CDR2 is SYGVNS in the germline V gene. As DNA, the CDR3 is TGTGCCAGCAGTGAATCTTTTTTAGTCGACGGCTACACCTTC. It is translated as CASSESFLVDGYTF.

The rearrangement uses TRBV7-8 and TRBJ2-6, with TRBD1 matching 10 bases. The germline V gene has CDR1 SGHVS and CDR2 FQNEAQ. CDR3 length: 15 residues. The junction had 4 bases not matched to a gene; V was cut back by 1 base and J by 10 bases. CDR3 protein: CASSLVPGQGNVLTF. CDR3 in DNA: TGTGCCAGCAGCTTAGTACCGGGACAGGGGAACGTCCTGACTTTC.

The table lists this clonotype with many counts. The chain carries TRBV29-1 and TRBJ2-5; 8 nucleotides agree with TRBD1. Trimming took 4 bases from V and 4 from J; bases not matched to a gene: 5. The V gene's germline CDR1 is SQVTM and CDR2 ANQGSEA. The CDR3 contains 13 residues. This CDR3 is CSVVSRGRETQYF. DNA of the CDR3: TGCAGCGTTGTAAGCAGGGGGCGAGAGACCCAGTACTTC.

This clonotype was recorded a few times. The rearrangement joins TRBV20-1 to TRBJ2-7, with no clear D. This CDR3 has 12 amino acids. Deletions cut 0 bases from V and 7 bases from J, with 10 bases between. Germline V gene lookup returns CDR1 DFQATT and CDR2 SNEGSKA (reference sequence). As DNA, the CDR3 is TGCAGTGCTAGAGATCGAGCGTGGGAGCAGTACTTC. This sequence encodes CSARDRAWEQYF.

The V call is TRBV4-2, the J call TRBJ2-5; D is uncertain. This CDR3 region has 15 residues. Germline V gives CDR1 LGHNA, CDR2 YNFKEQ. V shed 0 bases and J shed 4 bases, with 12 bases lying between them. The CDR3 DNA follows: TGTGCCAGCAGCCAAGAAGGCGCCTACTCAGAGACCCAGTACTTC. Its translation is CASSQEGAYSETQYF.